The clone carrying this TCR beta chain came up once. Its specificity is unknown. Profiling relied on immunoSEQ multiplex PCR, and the TCRdb table lists in-frame clones only, not all of them. The table has 130,000 or so clones, 75% to 95% seen once. CDR3 size: 15 residues. Trimming pared 5 bases from V and 3 bases from J, leaving 14 bases between. Germline loops: CDR1 MDHEN, CDR2 SYDVKM. The sample is drawn from a study of T cell responses to AZD1222 COVID-19 vaccine. The study, taken as a whole, reports: Increases in Spike-specific TCR breadth and depth were seen after two AZD1222 doses. The reported proportion of spike-specific TCRs targeting unmutated variant regions was nearly half. Just a handful of AZD1222 recipients tested seropositive at baseline. Researchers report vaccine-associated CD4 TCRs spanning spike, with dominance at 160-218 and 743-854.

Sequencing used peripheral blood, obtained 28 days after the second AZD1222 dose. This receptor was taken from an adult who received the AZD1222 COVID-19 vaccine. The chain couples TRBV28 to TRBJ1-5, with D unclear. Here the CDR3 DNA reads TGTGCCAGCAGTCCCCCCGGACCAATCAATCAGCCCCAGCATTTT. Protein sequence: CASSPPGPINQPQHF.